The clone carrying this TCR beta chain was picked up many times. In the same sample, other DNA sequences code for this CDR3. This entry is derived from a study of beta chain features in type 1 diabetes. Of the isolated RNA, all was reverse transcribed, and so the sequenced material was expressed TCRB transcripts. This table comes from immunoSEQ multiplex PCR, and its TCRdb copy is limited to in-frame clones, with some not included. The sample holds 200,000 to 250,000 clones, under 13% seen once. The V and J ends lost 3 bases and 3 bases, in that order; junction bases with no gene match: 4. Per the germline V gene, CDR1 is SGHAT and CDR2 is FQNNGV. This CDR3 comprises 15 residues.

The V and J genes are TRBV11-2 and TRBJ2-3, with 9 bases matching TRBD2. The origin of this receptor is a man aged 18 to 30 in good health. Sequenced: central memory CD4+ T cells from blood. DNA of the CDR3: TGTGCCAGCAGCTTGGGCGGGAGGGCGACAGATACGCAGTATTTT. This sequence encodes CASSLGGRATDTQYF.